The 32 T cell receptor beta chains presented below share a single source sample, sequenced in a study of blood T cell repertoires in COVID-19 (TCRdb year 2020). Libraries were constructed by the immunoSEQ multiplex PCR assay. TCRdb limited this immuneACCESS table to in-frame rearrangements with V and J called. A share of clones is missing; checked studies link under half to unresolved V genes, and the rest is unexplained. The sample profile shows approximately 250,000 clones; 88% of them were found once. The top ten constitute around 2% of the sample. The sequenced sample consisted of PBMCs or T cells enriched from blood (not recorded which). These TCRs come from a woman aged 60-70 years in a cohort exposed to, infected with or recovered from COVID-19 (not recorded which).

The chain links TRBV2 to TRBJ2-5; 8 bases match TRBD2. The length of the CDR3 is 15 residues. CDR1 and CDR2 from the germline V gene are SNHLY and FYNNEI. The V gene end was trimmed by 6 bases and the J gene end by 4 bases; junction bases not matched to a gene: 10. CDR3 sequence reads: CASRVLAVVGETQYF. In nucleotides, the CDR3 is TGTGCCAGCAGGGTACTAGCGGTCGTTGGAGAGACCCAGTACTTC.

The chain has TRBV20-1 and TRBJ2-7; D unclear. The germline gives CDR1 DFQATT, CDR2 SNEGSKA (reference sequence). Trimming pared 3 bases from V and 5 bases from J, leaving 17 bases between. The length of the CDR3 is 14 residues. The CDR3 sequence is CSASYQVGVHEQYF. The CDR3 coding sequence is TGCAGTGCTAGTTACCAGGTCGGCGTCCACGAGCAGTACTTC.

The chain has TRBV7-9 and TRBJ2-4, with a weak D call TRBD2 (6 bases). The V and J ends lost 5 bases and 1 base respectively, with 15 bases between them. The germline V gene has CDR1 SEHNR and CDR2 FQNEAQ (reference sequence). The CDR3 contains 16 residues. The CDR3 protein is CASSKTRGPAKNIQYF. For the CDR3, the DNA is TGTGCCAGCAGCAAGACTAGAGGTCCCGCCAAAAACATTCAGTACTTC. Variable domain in full (rest from reference TRBV7-9 and TRBJ2-4): DTGVSQNPRHKITKRGQNVTFRCDPISEHNRLYWYRQTLGQGPEFLTYFQNEAQLEKSRLLSDRFSAERPKGSFSTLEIQRTEQGDSAMYLCASSKTRGPAKNIQYFGAGTRLSVL.

This chain connects TRBV30 to TRBJ1-5; possible D gene TRBD1, 6 bases. The CDR3 runs to 13 residues. Germline loops: CDR1 GTSNPN, CDR2 SVGIG (reference sequence). The V and J ends lost 1 base and 5 bases respectively, with 9 bases between them. CDR3 loop: CAWSAAGDQPQHF. The CDR3 DNA sequence: TGTGCCTGGAGTGCCGCAGGGGATCAGCCCCAGCATTTT.

The rearrangement joins TRBV28 to TRBJ1-4; 8 bases match TRBD1. The CDR3 has 14 residues. CDR1 is MDHEN, CDR2 SYDVKM, per germline. Trimming cost V 5 bases and J 3 bases; bases outside gene matches: 2. The CDR3 region is CASSQTGANEKLFF. In DNA form, the CDR3 reads TGTGCCAGCAGTCAGACAGGGGCTAATGAAAAACTGTTTTTT.

The CDR3 loop reads CASSMLAGSTGELFF. In DNA, the CDR3 is TGTGCCAGTAGTATGCTAGCGGGAAGCACCGGGGAGCTGTTTTTT. V usage is TRBV19 and J usage is TRBJ2-2, with 9 positions matching TRBD2. This CDR3 is built from 15 residues. The J segment lost 4 bases and the V segment lost 3 bases, leaving 3 bases of the junction unmatched. CDR1 is LNHDA and CDR2 is SQIVND in the germline V gene (reference sequence). Full variable domain (outside the CDR3, taken from reference TRBV19 and TRBJ2-2): DGGITQSPKYLFRKEGQNVTLSCEQNLNHDAMYWYRQDPGQGLRLIYYSQIVNDFQKGDIAEGYSVSREKKESFPLTVTSAQKNPTAFYLCASSMLAGSTGELFFGEGSRLTVL.

This chain connects TRBV30 to TRBJ2-3; tentatively, D is TRBD2 (6 bases). The CDR3 runs to 14 residues. Germline CDR1 is GTSNPN and CDR2 is SVGIG (reference sequence). Trimming shortened V by 2 bases and J by 1 base, and 10 bases separated the two germline ends. In DNA, the CDR3 is TGTGCCTGGAGTCTTTTAGCGGGCACAGATACGCAGTATTTT. Protein product: CAWSLLAGTDTQYF.

The J gene is TRBJ1-1, the V gene TRBV27, with D possibly matching TRBD1 (5 bases). The CDR3 loop spans 12 amino acids. Trimming removed 8 bases at V and 4 bases at J, with 11 bases between. Germline loops: CDR1 MNHEY, CDR2 SMNVEV (reference sequence). DNA for the CDR3: TGTGCCAGCCGGGGGTGGGGCACTGAAGCTTTCTTT. It specifies CASRGWGTEAFF.

The chain recombines TRBV28 with TRBJ1-1; 7 nucleotides agree with TRBD1. With V trimmed by 4 bases and J by 10 bases, 9 bases remained unmatched. Germline CDR1 and CDR2: MDHEN and SYDVKM. The CDR3 totals 13 residues. For the CDR3, the DNA is TGTGCCAGCAGTTCCCCGGACCCAGGGGGAGCTTTCTTT. Its protein product is CASSSPDPGGAFF.

The genes are TRBV2 and TRBJ2-3, with 12 positions matching TRBD2. The CDR3 covers 20 residues. CDR1 and CDR2 from the germline V gene are SNHLY and FYNNEI. Losses at the gene ends were 2 bases for V and 0 bases for J; bases not matched to a gene: 12. CDR3 in amino acids: CASSESITSGRFRSTDTQYF. The CDR3 coding sequence is TGTGCCAGCAGTGAATCTATTACTAGCGGGAGGTTCCGAAGCACAGATACGCAGTATTTT.

The chain employs TRBV12-3 or TRBV12-4 and TRBJ2-7; 10 positions match TRBD2. V lost 5 bases, J lost 7 bases, and 5 bases stayed unmatched. The CDR3 covers 13 residues. The CDR3: CASSSGRAGEQYF. In nucleotides, the CDR3 is TGTGCCAGCAGTAGCGGGAGGGCGGGGGAGCAGTACTTC.

The chain couples TRBV28 to TRBJ1-3, with a tentative D call TRBD1 (5 bases). The germline gives CDR1 MDHEN, CDR2 SYDVKM. The V end lost 6 bases, the J end lost 0 bases, and 12 bases lay between the germline ends. This CDR3 has 15 amino acids. The CDR3 spells CASSRDSSSGNTIYF. CDR3 sequence (DNA): TGTGCCAGCAGCCGGGACTCAAGCTCTGGAAACACCATATATTTT.

The chain has TRBV5-1 and TRBJ1-2, with a possible D match to TRBD1 (6 bases). Germline V gives CDR1 SGHRS, CDR2 YFSETQ. Trimming stripped 1 base from V and 3 bases from J, with 16 bases between. The CDR3 is made up of 16 amino acids. The DNA of the CDR3 is TGCGCCAGCAGCTTGATAGGGGGTTCTTCGGACTATGGCTACACCTTC. Protein product: CASSLIGGSSDYGYTF.

V and J are TRBV28 and TRBJ2-5, with 8 bases lining up with TRBD1. The germline CDR1 and CDR2 sequences are MDHEN and SYDVKM. The trim removed 5 bases at V and 2 bases at J, leaving 19 bases unmatched. This CDR3 is 19 amino acids long. CDR3 region: CASSTRRGQRGEKQETQYF. CDR3 DNA: TGTGCCAGCAGTACCCGCAGGGGGCAGCGTGGGGAAAAGCAAGAGACCCAGTACTTC.

V is TRBV6-5 and J is TRBJ2-7; 10 bases agree with TRBD1. The CDR3 is 14 residues long. V shed 7 bases, J shed 5 bases, and the junction held 8 bases outside the gene matches. Germline V gene lookup returns CDR1 MNHEY and CDR2 SVGAGI. The chain's CDR3 is CASKRGTGVDEQYF. The CDR3 bases are TGTGCCAGCAAAAGGGGGACAGGGGTGGACGAGCAGTACTTC.

V usage is TRBV19 and J usage is TRBJ1-3; 9 bases align to TRBD1. The germline V gene has CDR1 LNHDA and CDR2 SQIVND (reference sequence). The CDR3 contains 17 residues. After removal of 5 bases from V and 1 base from J, the junction contained 9 bases not matched to a gene. CDR3 nucleotides: TGTGCCAGTAGTCAACTCAACAGGGGGCGATCTGGAAACACCATATATTTT. Amino acids: CASSQLNRGRSGNTIYF.

The V call is TRBV7-6, the J call TRBJ2-5; weak D call: TRBD2 (7 bases). The CDR3 covers 17 residues. Germline CDR1 SGHVS, CDR2 FNYEAQ. Trimming removed 1 base from V and 4 bases from J, with 19 bases in between. CDR3 region: CASSLEGVGAGLETQYF. DNA for the CDR3: TGTGCCAGCAGCTTAGAGGGGGTAGGAGCGGGACTAGAGACCCAGTACTTC.

The rearrangement links TRBV2 to TRBJ2-4; 8 positions match TRBD1. CDR1 and CDR2 (germline): SNHLY, FYNNEI. V was clipped by 7 bases and J by 11 bases; unmatched bases: 16. The CDR3 is 15 amino acids. In nucleotides, the CDR3 is TGTGCCAGCACCAAAAGGGCGGAGACAGGGGATTTTCAGTACTTC. Translation gives CASTKRAETGDFQYF.

A remark on this clone: The junction and the germline gene differ at one end; a read error may be behind it. This chain connects TRBV6-5 to TRBJ2-1; D possibly corresponds to TRBD2 (5 bases). Germline CDR1 MNHEY, CDR2 SVGAGI. The CDR3 runs 11 residues. The CDR3 DNA sequence: TGTGCCAGCACTAGCTACAAAGAGCAGTTCTTC. It codes for CASTSYKEQFF.

This chain joins TRBV25-1 and TRBJ2-3; 14 bases map to TRBD2. Germline values: CDR1 MGHDK, CDR2 SYGVNS. The CDR3 is 18 residues long. V gave up 6 bases and J gave up 5 bases; unmatched junction bases: 13. Here the CDR3 DNA reads TGTGCCAGCAGCGCAATCCCGGGACTAGCGGGAGTTGGAGATACGCAGTATTTT. Protein sequence: CASSAIPGLAGVGDTQYF.

The chain couples TRBV3-1 (or the pseudogene TRBV3-2) to TRBJ1-1, with 7 positions matching TRBD1. The junction had 6 bases not matched to a gene; V was cut back by 4 bases and J by 4 bases. The CDR3 spans 14 residues. Germline V gene data show CDR1 as LGHDT and CDR2 as YNNKEL (reference sequence). CDR3 bases: TGTGCCAGCAGCCGGTCAGGGGGAACCACTGAAGCTTTCTTT. This codes for CASSRSGGTTEAFF.

The chain carries TRBV6-2 or TRBV6-3 and TRBJ2-1; D is undetermined. V was trimmed by 5 bases and J by 6 bases, leaving 17 bases between them. This CDR3 contains 15 residues. Looked up from germline, CDR1 is MNHEY and CDR2 is SVGEGT. CDR3: CASSTLMSAINEQFF. The CDR3 region has the DNA TGTGCCAGCAGTACCCTGATGAGCGCCATCAATGAGCAGTTCTTC.

This clone is a singleton in its sample. The chain has TRBV11-3 and TRBJ2-7; D unresolved. The germline V gene encodes CDR1 SGHNT and CDR2 YENEEA. V lost 3 bases and J lost 3, with 9 bases in between. The CDR3 length is 13 residues. Written as DNA, the CDR3 is TGTGCCAGCAGCTTCTCCGTCCTCTACGAGCAGTACTTC. It codes for CASSFSVLYEQYF.

This chain uses TRBV6-1 with TRBJ1-2, with 8 bases aligning to TRBD1. CDR3 length: 16 amino acids. Germline CDR1 and CDR2: MNHNS and SASEGT. With V trimmed by 3 bases and J by 4 bases, 10 bases remained unmatched. The CDR3 bases are TGTGCCAGCAGTGACAGGGGGCGCGGAGACAGCTATGGCTACACCTTC. Amino acid sequence: CASSDRGRGDSYGYTF.

This clone was recorded once. V and J are TRBV6-6 and TRBJ1-5, with TRBD1 matching over 8 bases. The ends lost 6 bases at V and 0 bases at J; junction bases unmatched: 13. The CDR3 sequence is 18 residues long. Germline V lookup: CDR1 MNHNY, CDR2 SVGAGI (reference sequence). CDR3 DNA sequence: TGTGCCAGCAGCCGAACAGGGGGACAGAAGAATAGCAATCAGCCCCAGCATTTT. It is translated as CASSRTGGQKNSNQPQHF.

The chain links TRBV24-1 to TRBJ2-1; 8 bases are a match to TRBD2. V lost 6 bases and J lost 8; bases outside the gene matches: 14. CDR3 size: 16 residues. Germline V lookup: CDR1 KGHDR, CDR2 SFDVKD. The CDR3: CATSHPSDLGGDEQFF. As DNA, the CDR3 is TGTGCCACCAGTCACCCCAGCGACCTCGGGGGGGATGAGCAGTTCTTC.

The rearrangement joins TRBV11-2 to TRBJ2-2, with TRBD2 matching 7 bases. The V and J ends lost 4 bases and 2 bases, in that order; junction bases with no gene match: 4. The CDR3 spans 15 residues. Germline CDR1 reads SGHAT; CDR2 reads FQNNGV. CDR3 DNA: TGTGCCAGCAGCTCCGGGACTAAAAACACCGGGGAGCTGTTTTTT. Its protein is CASSSGTKNTGELFF.

The chain recombines TRBV7-8 with TRBJ1-1; D is undetermined. Deletions cut 4 bases from V and 5 bases from J, with 11 bases between. The CDR3 is made up of 13 amino acids. CDR1 and CDR2 (germline): SGHVS, FQNEAQ. The CDR3: CASSSSRETEAFF. The CDR3 DNA reads TGTGCCAGCAGCTCCTCTAGGGAGACTGAAGCTTTCTTT.

The chain employs TRBV19 and TRBJ1-2, with no clear D. There are 11 residues in the CDR3. Germline-derived CDR1 and CDR2 are LNHDA and SQIVND (reference sequence). V was cut by 5 bases and J by 6 bases, with 7 bases left in between. The CDR3 sequence is CASSLRDGYTF. As DNA, the CDR3 is TGTGCCAGTAGTTTACGGGATGGCTACACCTTC.

This clone appeared a single time. V usage is TRBV7-2 and J usage is TRBJ2-4; TRBD1 aligns across 8 bases. The V gene's germline CDR1 is SGHTA and CDR2 FQGNSA. The CDR3 contains 16 residues. Trimming cost V 5 bases and J 0 bases; bases outside gene matches: 6. As DNA, the CDR3 is TGTGCCAGCAGCCCCGACAGGGGTCTAGCCAAAAACATTCAGTACTTC. Its protein product is CASSPDRGLAKNIQYF. Supplemented by reference TRBV7-2 and TRBJ2-4, the full variable domain reads GAGVSQSPSNKVTEKGKDVELRCDPISGHTALYWYRQSLGQGLEFLIYFQGNSAPDKSGLPSDRFSAERTGGSVSTLTIQRTQQEDSAVYLCASSPDRGLAKNIQYFGAGTRLSVL.

The chain couples TRBV11-2 to TRBJ2-7; TRBD2 aligns across 8 bases. Germline V CDR1 and CDR2: SGHAT, FQNNGV. This CDR3 is 16 amino acids long. J lost 3 bases, V lost 0 bases, and 7 bases had no gene match. CDR3: CASSLEAGTRVYEQYF. As DNA, the CDR3 is TGTGCCAGCAGCTTAGAGGCCGGGACTAGAGTCTACGAGCAGTACTTC. The variable domain in full, with the rest retrieved from reference TRBV11-2 and TRBJ2-7, is EAGVAQSPRYKIIEKRQSVAFWCNPISGHATLYWYQQILGQGPKLLIQFQNNGVVDDSQLPKDRFSAERLKGVDSTLKIQPAKLEDSAVYLCASSLEAGTRVYEQYFGPGTRLTVT.

CDR3: CASSKIFGAGFPGGEQFF. The CDR3 bases are TGTGCCAGCAGCAAAATCTTCGGCGCGGGATTTCCGGGGGGTGAGCAGTTCTTC. The V and J genes are TRBV21-1 and TRBJ2-1; the D segment call TRBD2 is taken from the table without a DNA check. TRBV21-1 is reported as a pseudogene. The CDR3 is 18 amino acids.